These 12 T cell receptor beta chains were sequenced from one sample in a study of cytomegalovirus exposure and HLA in healthy donors. PCR used 60 Vbeta primers and 13 Jbeta primers. Data came from immunoSEQ multiplex PCR; TCRdb stores just in-frame clones and leaves some out. This sample carries 100,000 to 130,000 clones, approximately 84% of them seen once, and the ten largest clones take around 2%. Material for sequencing was PBMCs. The origin of the receptors is a man aged 25-45 years in good health and CMV-seronegative.

The chain carries TRBV29-1 and TRBJ2-5, with 7 bases that match TRBD2. Germline trimming cut 1 base from V and 5 bases from J; bases unmatched to any gene: 1. This CDR3 comprises 12 residues. Germline V gene data show CDR1 as SQVTM and CDR2 as ANQGSEA. The CDR3 nucleotides read TGCAGCGTTGAAGTGGGGGGGGAGACCCAGTACTTC. It specifies CSVEVGGETQYF.

The gene calls are TRBV27 and TRBJ2-7; TRBD2 might be the D (6 bases). V lost 0 bases and J 2 bases, leaving 8 bases between the germline ends. CDR3 length: 14 amino acids. Germline lookup yields CDR1 MNHEY and CDR2 SMNVEV (reference sequence). This CDR3 is CASSLSVAAYEQYF. The CDR3 region has the DNA TGTGCCAGCAGTTTATCGGTAGCGGCCTACGAGCAGTACTTC.

This rearrangement joins TRBV6-1 to TRBJ1-4; 10 bases are a match to TRBD1. Germline values: CDR1 MNHNS, CDR2 SASEGT. The junction had 8 bases not matched to a gene; V was cut back by 6 bases and J by 7 bases. The length of the CDR3 is 15 residues. CDR3 sequence (DNA): TGTGCCAGCAGAGGCGGACAGGGGGTTGGTGAAAAACTGTTTTTT. It translates to CASRGGQGVGEKLFF.

The chain is built from TRBV7-3 and TRBJ2-5; D may be TRBD1 (5 bases). V was cut by 1 base and J by 9 bases, with 12 bases left in between. CDR1 is SGHTA and CDR2 is FQGTGA in the germline V gene. The CDR3 runs 13 residues. CDR3 sequence: CASSLRPKGAQYF. CDR3 sequence (DNA): TGTGCCAGCAGCTTAAGGCCTAAAGGGGCCCAGTACTTC. The full variable domain, its missing parts supplied by reference TRBV7-3 and TRBJ2-5, is GAGVSQTPSNKVTEKGKYVELRCDPISGHTALYWYRQSLGQGPEFLIYFQGTGAADDSGLPNDRFFAVRPEGSVSTLKIQRTERGDSAVYLCASSLRPKGAQYFGPGTRLLVL.

The CDR3 loop is CASSTSSFSNQPQHF. CDR3 bases: TGTGCCAGTAGCACCTCAAGCTTTAGCAATCAGCCCCAGCATTTT. The V and J genes are TRBV19 and TRBJ1-5; D is ambiguous. V gave up 6 bases and J gave up 0 bases, with 12 bases separating them. The CDR3 spans 15 residues. Germline loops: CDR1 LNHDA, CDR2 SQIVND (reference sequence).

V is TRBV11-2 and J is TRBJ1-1; 11 bases map to TRBD1. The CDR3 contains 14 residues. V lost 8 bases to trimming and J lost 4 bases; unmatched junction nucleotides: 6. Germline V lookup: CDR1 SGHAT, CDR2 FQNNGV. CDR3 sequence (DNA): TGTGCCAGCCGCCGGACAGGGGGCGTCACTGAAGCTTTCTTT. Residues: CASRRTGGVTEAFF.

The J gene is TRBJ1-1, the V gene TRBV19; D uncertain. Germline loops: CDR1 LNHDA, CDR2 SQIVND (reference sequence). With 3 bases removed from V and 11 bases from J, the gap between germline ends came to 13 bases. The CDR3 extends over 12 amino acids. CDR3 DNA sequence: TGTGCCAGTAGTATTGGGCTCCAGGTGGCTTTCTTT. It codes for CASSIGLQVAFF. The complete variable domain, with remaining parts taken from reference TRBV19 and TRBJ1-1, reads DGGITQSPKYLFRKEGQNVTLSCEQNLNHDAMYWYRQDPGQGLRLIYYSQIVNDFQKGDIAEGYSVSREKKESFPLTVTSAQKNPTAFYLCASSIGLQVAFFGQGTRLTVV.

The chain couples TRBV11-2 to TRBJ1-2; D may be TRBD1 (5 bases). This CDR3 comprises 12 residues. The V and J ends lost 5 bases and 2 bases respectively, with 6 bases between them. In germline, CDR1 is SGHAT, CDR2 FQNNGV. CDR3 loop: CASSAGNYGYTF. The CDR3 nucleotides are TGTGCCAGCAGCGCAGGGAACTATGGCTACACCTTC.

On this clone itself: The sample holds other DNA sequences that translate to the same CDR3. This chain joins TRBV18 and TRBJ2-7; tentatively, D is TRBD2 (6 bases). This CDR3 spans 14 amino acids. V lost 3 bases and J 1 base, leaving 10 bases between the germline ends. Per the germline V gene, CDR1 is KGHSH and CDR2 is LQKENI. In DNA form, the CDR3 reads TGTGCCAGCTCACCCCGCGGGGATTCCTACGAGCAGTACTTC. Translated: CASSPRGDSYEQYF.

The chain uses TRBV11-2 and TRBJ2-1; 9 bases are shared with TRBD2. Germline CDR1 SGHAT, CDR2 FQNNGV. With V trimmed by 0 bases and J by 8 bases, 5 bases remained unmatched. The CDR3 runs to 15 residues. The CDR3 is CASSLEASGAYEQFF. The CDR3, as DNA: TGTGCCAGCAGCTTAGAGGCTAGCGGGGCTTATGAGCAGTTCTTC.

The chain employs TRBV4-2 and TRBJ2-1; tentatively, D is TRBD1 (5 bases). With 4 bases removed from V and 7 bases from J, the gap between germline ends came to 8 bases. Germline V gene lookup returns CDR1 LGHNA and CDR2 YNFKEQ. The CDR3 has 12 amino acids. The CDR3 DNA follows: TGTGCCAGCAGCCCCGACAGTAATGAGCAGTTCTTC. Translation gives CASSPDSNEQFF.

This clone has just a few counts. J is TRBJ2-7 and V is TRBV6-1, with D hard to call. There are 12 residues in the CDR3. V dropped 2 bases and J dropped 5 bases, with 7 bases sitting between them. CDR1 is MNHNS, CDR2 SASEGT, per germline. The CDR3 nucleotides read TGTGCCAGCAGTGAAATGGCGGACGAGCAGTACTTC. Translated: CASSEMADEQYF.